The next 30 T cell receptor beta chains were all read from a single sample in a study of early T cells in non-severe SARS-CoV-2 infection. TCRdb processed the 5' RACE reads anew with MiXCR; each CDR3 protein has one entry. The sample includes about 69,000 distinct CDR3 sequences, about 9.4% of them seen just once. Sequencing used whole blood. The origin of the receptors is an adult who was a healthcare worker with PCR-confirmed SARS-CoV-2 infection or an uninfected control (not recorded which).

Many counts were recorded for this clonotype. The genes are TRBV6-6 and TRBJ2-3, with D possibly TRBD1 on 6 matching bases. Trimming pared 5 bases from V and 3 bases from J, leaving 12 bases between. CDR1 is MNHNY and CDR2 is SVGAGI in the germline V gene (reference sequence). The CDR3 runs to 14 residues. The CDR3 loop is CASSLRRGTDTQYF. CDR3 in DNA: TGTGCCAGCAGTCTCCGAAGGGGGACAGATACGCAGTATTTT.

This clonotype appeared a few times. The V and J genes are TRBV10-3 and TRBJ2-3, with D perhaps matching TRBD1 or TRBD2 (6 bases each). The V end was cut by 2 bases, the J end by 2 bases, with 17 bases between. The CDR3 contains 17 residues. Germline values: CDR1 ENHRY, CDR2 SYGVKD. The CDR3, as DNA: TGTGCCATCAGTGAGAGGGAGTTAGGGGGGTTCACAGATACGCAGTATTTT. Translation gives CAISERELGGFTDTQYF.

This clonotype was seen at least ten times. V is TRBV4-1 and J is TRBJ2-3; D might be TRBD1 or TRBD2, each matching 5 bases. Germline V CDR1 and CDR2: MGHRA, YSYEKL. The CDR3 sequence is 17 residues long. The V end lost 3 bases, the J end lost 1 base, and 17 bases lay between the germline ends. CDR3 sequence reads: CASSHAIRDGGTDTQYF. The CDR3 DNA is TGCGCCAGCAGCCACGCCATCCGGGACGGGGGCACAGATACGCAGTATTTT.

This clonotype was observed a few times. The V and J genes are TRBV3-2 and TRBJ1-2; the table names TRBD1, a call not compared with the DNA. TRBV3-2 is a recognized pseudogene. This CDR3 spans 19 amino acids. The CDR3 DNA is TGTGCCAGCGAGTTCAGGGTTGAAACCGACCGAAAACCGGGCTATGGCTACACCTTC. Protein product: CASEFRVETDRKPGYGYTF.

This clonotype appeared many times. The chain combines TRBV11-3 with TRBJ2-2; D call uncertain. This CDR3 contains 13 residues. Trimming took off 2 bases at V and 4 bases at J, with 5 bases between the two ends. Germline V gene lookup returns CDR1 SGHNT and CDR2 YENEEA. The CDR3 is CASSLMGTGELFF. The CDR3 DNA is TGTGCCAGCAGCTTAATGGGCACCGGGGAGCTGTTTTTT.

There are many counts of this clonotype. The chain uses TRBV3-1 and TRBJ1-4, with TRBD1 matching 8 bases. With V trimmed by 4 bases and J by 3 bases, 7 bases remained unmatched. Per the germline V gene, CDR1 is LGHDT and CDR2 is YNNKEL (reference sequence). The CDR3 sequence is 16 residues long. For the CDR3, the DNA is TGTGCCAGCAGCCCTCACGGACAGGGAGCTAATGAAAAACTGTTTTTT. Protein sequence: CASSPHGQGANEKLFF.

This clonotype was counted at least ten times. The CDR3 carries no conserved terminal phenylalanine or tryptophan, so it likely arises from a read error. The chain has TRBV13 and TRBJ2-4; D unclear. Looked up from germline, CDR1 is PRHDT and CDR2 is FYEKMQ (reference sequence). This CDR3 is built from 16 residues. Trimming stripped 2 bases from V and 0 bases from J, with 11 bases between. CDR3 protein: CASSLSRELAKNIQYL. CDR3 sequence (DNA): TGTGCCAGCAGCTTATCCAGAGAGTTAGCCAAAAACATTCAGTACCTC.

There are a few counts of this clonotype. CDR3 residues: CASKGGSYEQYF. Here the CDR3 DNA reads TGTGCCAGCAAGGGGGGTTCCTACGAGCAGTACTTC. The rearrangement links TRBV12-3 or TRBV12-4 to TRBJ2-7; D is possibly TRBD1 or TRBD2 (6 bases each). The CDR3 runs to 12 residues. V was clipped by 7 bases and J by 1 base, with 8 bases between them.

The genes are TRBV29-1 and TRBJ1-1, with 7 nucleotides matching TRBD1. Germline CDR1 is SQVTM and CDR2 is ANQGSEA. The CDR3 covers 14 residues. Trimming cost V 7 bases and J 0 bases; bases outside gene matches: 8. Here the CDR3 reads CSARPTGMNTEAFF. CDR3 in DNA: TGCAGCGCGCGACCGACAGGGATGAACACTGAAGCTTTCTTT.

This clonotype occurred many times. CDR3 sequence: CASSFPGAVDEQFF. Written as DNA, the CDR3 is TGTGCCAGCAGCTTTCCGGGGGCGGTCGATGAGCAGTTCTTC. The chain recombines TRBV13 with TRBJ2-1; D possibly matches TRBD1 or TRBD2 (6 bases each). Germline V gene data show CDR1 as PRHDT and CDR2 as FYEKMQ (reference sequence). Between the trimmed V and J ends, which lost 3 bases and 8 bases, there was a span of 14 bases. The CDR3 has 14 amino acids. Full variable domain (rest looked up from reference TRBV13 and TRBJ2-1): AAGVIQSPRHLIKEKRETATLKCYPIPRHDTVYWYQQGPGQDPQFLISFYEKMQSDKGSIPDRFSAQQFSDYHSELNMSSLELGDSALYFCASSFPGAVDEQFFGPGTRLTVL.

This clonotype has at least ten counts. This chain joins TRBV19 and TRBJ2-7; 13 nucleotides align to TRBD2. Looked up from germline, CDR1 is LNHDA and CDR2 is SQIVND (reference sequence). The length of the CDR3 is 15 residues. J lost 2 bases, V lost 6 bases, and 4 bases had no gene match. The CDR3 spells CASRPTSGRAYEQYF. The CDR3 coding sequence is TGTGCCAGTAGACCTACTAGCGGGAGGGCCTACGAGCAGTACTTC.

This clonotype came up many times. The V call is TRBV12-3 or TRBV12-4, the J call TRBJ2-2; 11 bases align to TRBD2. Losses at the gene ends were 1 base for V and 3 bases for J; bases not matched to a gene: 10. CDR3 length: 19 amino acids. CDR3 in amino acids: CASSLESLAGARYTGELFF. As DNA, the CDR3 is TGTGCCAGCAGTTTAGAGTCACTAGCGGGAGCGAGGTACACCGGGGAGCTGTTTTTT.

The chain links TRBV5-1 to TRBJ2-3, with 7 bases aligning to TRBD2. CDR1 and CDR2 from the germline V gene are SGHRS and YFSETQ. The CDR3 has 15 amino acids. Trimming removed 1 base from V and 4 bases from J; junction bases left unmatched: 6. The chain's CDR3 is CASSLPAGESDTQYF. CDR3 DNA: TGCGCCAGCAGCTTGCCCGCGGGAGAATCAGATACGCAGTATTTT.

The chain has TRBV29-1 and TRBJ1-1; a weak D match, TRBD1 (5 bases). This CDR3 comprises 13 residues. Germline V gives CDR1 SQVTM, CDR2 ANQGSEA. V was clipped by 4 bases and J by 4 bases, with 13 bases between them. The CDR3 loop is CSVARQWVTEAFF. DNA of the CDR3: TGCAGCGTTGCGCGACAGTGGGTCACTGAAGCTTTCTTT.

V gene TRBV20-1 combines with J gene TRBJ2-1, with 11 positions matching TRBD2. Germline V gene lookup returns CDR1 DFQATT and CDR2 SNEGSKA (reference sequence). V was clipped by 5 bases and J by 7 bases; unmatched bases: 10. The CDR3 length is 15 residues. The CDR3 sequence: CSASSGSGGANEQFF. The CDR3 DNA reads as TGCAGTGCTTCCTCGGGTAGCGGGGGGGCGAATGAGCAGTTCTTC.

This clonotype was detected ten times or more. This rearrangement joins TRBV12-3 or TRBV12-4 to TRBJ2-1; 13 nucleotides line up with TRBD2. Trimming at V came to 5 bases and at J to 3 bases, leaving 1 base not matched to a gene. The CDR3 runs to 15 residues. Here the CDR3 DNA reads TGTGCCAGCAGTCGGACTAGCGGGAGCTACAATGAGCAGTTCTTC. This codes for CASSRTSGSYNEQFF.

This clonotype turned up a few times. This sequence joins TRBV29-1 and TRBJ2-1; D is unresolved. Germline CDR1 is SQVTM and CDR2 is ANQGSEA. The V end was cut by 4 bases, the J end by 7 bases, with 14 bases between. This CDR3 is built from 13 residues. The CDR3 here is CSVGKLAENEQFF. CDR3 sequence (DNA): TGCAGCGTTGGAAAGTTGGCGGAAAATGAGCAGTTCTTC.

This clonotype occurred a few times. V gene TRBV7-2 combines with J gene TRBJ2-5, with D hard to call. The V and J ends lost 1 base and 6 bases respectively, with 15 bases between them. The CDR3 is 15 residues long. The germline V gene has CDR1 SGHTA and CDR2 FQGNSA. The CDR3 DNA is TGTGCCAGCAGCTTAGGAAGCCAACTTGGGAAGACCCAGTACTTC. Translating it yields CASSLGSQLGKTQYF.

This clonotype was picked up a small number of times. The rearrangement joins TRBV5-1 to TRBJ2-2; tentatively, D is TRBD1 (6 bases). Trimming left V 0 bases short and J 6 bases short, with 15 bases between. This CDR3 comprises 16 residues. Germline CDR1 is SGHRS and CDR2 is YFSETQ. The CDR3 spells CASSLVQGSTPGELFF. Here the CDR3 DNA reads TGCGCCAGCAGCTTGGTGCAGGGGTCCACCCCCGGGGAGCTGTTTTTT.

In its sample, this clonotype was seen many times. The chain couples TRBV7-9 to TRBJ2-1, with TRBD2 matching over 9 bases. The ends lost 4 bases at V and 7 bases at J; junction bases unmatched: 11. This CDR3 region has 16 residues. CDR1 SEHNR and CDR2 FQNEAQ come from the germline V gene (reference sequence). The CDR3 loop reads CASSSRASGRSNEQFF. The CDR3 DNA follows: TGTGCCAGCAGCTCGAGGGCCAGCGGGAGGAGTAATGAGCAGTTCTTC.

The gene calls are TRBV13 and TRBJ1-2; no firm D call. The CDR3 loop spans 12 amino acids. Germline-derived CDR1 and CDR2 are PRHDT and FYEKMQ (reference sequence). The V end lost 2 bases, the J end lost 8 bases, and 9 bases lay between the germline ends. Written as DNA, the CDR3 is TGTGCCAGCAGCTTAAGACGAAGCGGCTACACCTTC. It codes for CASSLRRSGYTF.

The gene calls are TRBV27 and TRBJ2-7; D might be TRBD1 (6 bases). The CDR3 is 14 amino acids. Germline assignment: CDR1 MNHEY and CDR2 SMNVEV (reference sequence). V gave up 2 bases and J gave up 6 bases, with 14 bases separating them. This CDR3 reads CASSLNGQSSEQYF. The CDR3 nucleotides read TGTGCCAGCAGTTTAAACGGACAGTCTTCCGAGCAGTACTTC.

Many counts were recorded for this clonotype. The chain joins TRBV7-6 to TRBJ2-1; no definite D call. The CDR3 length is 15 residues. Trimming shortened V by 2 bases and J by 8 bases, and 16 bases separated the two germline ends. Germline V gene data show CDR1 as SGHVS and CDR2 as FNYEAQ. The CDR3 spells CASSLQTVSGHEQFF. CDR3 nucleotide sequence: TGTGCCAGCAGCTTACAGACCGTCTCCGGGCATGAGCAGTTCTTC.

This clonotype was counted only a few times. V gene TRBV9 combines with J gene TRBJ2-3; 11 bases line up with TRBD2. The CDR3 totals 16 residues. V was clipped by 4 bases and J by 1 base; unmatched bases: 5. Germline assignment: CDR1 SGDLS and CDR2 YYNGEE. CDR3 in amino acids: CASSPGTSGRTDTQYF. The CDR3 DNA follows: TGTGCCAGCAGCCCCGGGACTAGCGGACGCACAGATACGCAGTATTTT.

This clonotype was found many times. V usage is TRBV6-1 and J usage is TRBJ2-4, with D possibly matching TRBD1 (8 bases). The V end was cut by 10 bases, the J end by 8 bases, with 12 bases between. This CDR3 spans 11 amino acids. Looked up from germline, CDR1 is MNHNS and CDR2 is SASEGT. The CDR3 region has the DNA TGTGCCATAACAGGGGGGGACATTCAGTACTTC. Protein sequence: CAITGGDIQYF.

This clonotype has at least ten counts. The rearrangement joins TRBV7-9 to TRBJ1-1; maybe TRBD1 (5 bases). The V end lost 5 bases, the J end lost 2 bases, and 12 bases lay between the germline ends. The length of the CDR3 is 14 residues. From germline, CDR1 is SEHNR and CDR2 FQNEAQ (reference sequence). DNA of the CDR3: TGTGCCAGCAGCCATAGACAGACTAACACTGAAGCTTTCTTT. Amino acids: CASSHRQTNTEAFF.

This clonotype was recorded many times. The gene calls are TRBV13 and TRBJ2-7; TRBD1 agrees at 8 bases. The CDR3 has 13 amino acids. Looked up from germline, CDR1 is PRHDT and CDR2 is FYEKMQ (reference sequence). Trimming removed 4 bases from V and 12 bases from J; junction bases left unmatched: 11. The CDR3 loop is CASSSGTGGFTYF. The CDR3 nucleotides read TGTGCCAGCAGCTCAGGGACAGGAGGCTTCACGTACTTC.

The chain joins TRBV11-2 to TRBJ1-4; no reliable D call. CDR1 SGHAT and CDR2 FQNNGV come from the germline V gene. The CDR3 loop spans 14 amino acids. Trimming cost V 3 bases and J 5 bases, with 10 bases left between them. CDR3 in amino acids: CASSFNSFNEKLFF. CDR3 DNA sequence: TGTGCCAGCAGCTTCAACAGTTTCAATGAAAAACTGTTTTTT.

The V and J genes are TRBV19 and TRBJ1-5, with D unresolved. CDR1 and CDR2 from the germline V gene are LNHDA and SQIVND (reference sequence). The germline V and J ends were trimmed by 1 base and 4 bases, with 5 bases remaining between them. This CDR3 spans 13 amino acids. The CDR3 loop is CASSIGRNQPQHF. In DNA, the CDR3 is TGTGCCAGTAGTATAGGTCGGAATCAGCCCCAGCATTTT.

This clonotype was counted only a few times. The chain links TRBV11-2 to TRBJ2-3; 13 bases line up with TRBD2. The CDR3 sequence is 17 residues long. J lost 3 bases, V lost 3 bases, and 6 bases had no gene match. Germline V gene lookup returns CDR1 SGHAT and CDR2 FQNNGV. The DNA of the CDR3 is TGTGCCAGCAGCTTCCCTAGGACTAGCGGGAGTACAGATACGCAGTATTTT. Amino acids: CASSFPRTSGSTDTQYF.